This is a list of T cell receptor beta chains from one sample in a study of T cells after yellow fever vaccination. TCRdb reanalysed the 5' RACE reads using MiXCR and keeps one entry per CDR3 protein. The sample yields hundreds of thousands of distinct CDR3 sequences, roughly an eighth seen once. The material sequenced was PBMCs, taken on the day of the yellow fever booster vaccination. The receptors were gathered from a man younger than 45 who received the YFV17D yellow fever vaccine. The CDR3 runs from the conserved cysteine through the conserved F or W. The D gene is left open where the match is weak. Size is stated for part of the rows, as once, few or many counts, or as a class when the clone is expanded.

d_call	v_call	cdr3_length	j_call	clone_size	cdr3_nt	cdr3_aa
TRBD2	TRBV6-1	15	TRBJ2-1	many	TGTGCCAGCACCGAGGCGCGGACTAGCACGGATGAGCAGTTCTTC	CASTEARTSTDEQFF
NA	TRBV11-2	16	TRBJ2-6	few	TGTGCCAGCAGCTTAGATAGCCCGTCTGGGGCCAACGTCCTGACTTTC	CASSLDSPSGANVLTF
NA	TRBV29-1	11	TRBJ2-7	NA	TGCAGCGTTGGGGAAGGCTACGAGCAGTACTTC	CSVGEGYEQYF
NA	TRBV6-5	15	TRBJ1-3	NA	TGTGCCAGCTCCGGGGGGGGGGGCTCTGGAAACACCATATATTTT	CASSGGGGSGNTIYF
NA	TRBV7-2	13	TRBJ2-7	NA	TGTGCCAGCAGCCCCGGCTCAGTCTACGAGCAGTACTTC	CASSPGSVYEQYF
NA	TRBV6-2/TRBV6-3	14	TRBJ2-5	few	TGTGCCAGCACCTCCGAAGGGTTTTTGGAGACCCAGTACTTC	CASTSEGFLETQYF
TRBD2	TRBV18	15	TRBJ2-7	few	TGTGCCAGCTCACCTGGACTAGCGGAATCCTACGAGCAGTACTTC	CASSPGLAESYEQYF
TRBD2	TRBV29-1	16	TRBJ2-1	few	TGCAGCGTCCACGGGCTAGCGGGGGACTCCTACAATGAGCAGTTCTTC	CSVHGLAGDSYNEQFF
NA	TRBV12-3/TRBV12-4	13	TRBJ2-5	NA	TGTGCCAGCAGTTTAGATACCGGGTCAACCCAGTACTTC	CASSLDTGSTQYF
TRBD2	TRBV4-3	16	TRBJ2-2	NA	TGCGCCAGCAGCCGGAACTTAGCGGGAGGTACCGGGGAGCTGTTTTTT	CASSRNLAGGTGELFF
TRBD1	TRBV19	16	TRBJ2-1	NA	TGTGCCAGTAGTATTCCTCAGGGGGCGCATTCCAATGAGCAGTTCTTC	CASSIPQGAHSNEQFF
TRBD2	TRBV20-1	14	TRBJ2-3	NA	TGCAGTGCTTGGACGGGAGGGAAATCAGATACGCAGTATTTT	CSAWTGGKSDTQYF
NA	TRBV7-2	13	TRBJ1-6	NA	TGTGCCAGCAGCGGACAGCCTAATTCACCCCTCCACTTT	CASSGQPNSPLHF
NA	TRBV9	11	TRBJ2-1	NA	TGTGCCAGCAGCGTATCCTCAGAGCAGTTCTTC	CASSVSSEQFF
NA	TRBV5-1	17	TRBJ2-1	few	TGCGCCAGCAGCTGGAGCCCTACAGGGCGGGTAGTCGATGAGCAGTTCTTC	CASSWSPTGRVVDEQFF
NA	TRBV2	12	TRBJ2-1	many	TGTGCCAGCAAAACGGCCTACAATGAGCAGTTCTTC	CASKTAYNEQFF
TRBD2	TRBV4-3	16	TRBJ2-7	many	TGCGCCAGCAGCCAGACAGCGGGAGAGAAGGGACACGAGCAGTACTTC	CASSQTAGEKGHEQYF
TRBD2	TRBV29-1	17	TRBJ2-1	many	TGCAGCGTTGAAGATCTTCTAACTAGCGGGAGTAGCAATGAGCAGTTCTTC	CSVEDLLTSGSSNEQFF
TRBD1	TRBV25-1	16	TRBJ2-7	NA	TGTGCCAGCAGTGATTCCGGACAGGGGCTACTTTTGGAGCAGTACTTC	CASSDSGQGLLLEQYF
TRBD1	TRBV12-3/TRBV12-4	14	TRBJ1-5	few	TGTGCCAGCACCTTACAGGGGATCAATCAGCCCCAGCATTTT	CASTLQGINQPQHF
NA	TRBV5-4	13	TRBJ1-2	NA	TGTGCCAGCAGCTGGGAGCCTCTAAATGGCTACACCTTC	CASSWEPLNGYTF
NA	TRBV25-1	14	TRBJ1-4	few	TGTGCCAGCAGCGCCGACAGGCGGGTCGAAAAACTGTTTTTT	CASSADRRVEKLFF
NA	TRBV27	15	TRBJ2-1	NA	TGTGCCAGCAGTGGACACCTGAGCTCCTACAATGAGCAGTTCTTC	CASSGHLSSYNEQFF
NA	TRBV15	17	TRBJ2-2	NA	TGTGCCACCAGCAGGGAACTGCGAGCAGGGAACACCGGGGAGCTGTTTTTT	CATSRELRAGNTGELFF
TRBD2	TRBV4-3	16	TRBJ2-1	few	TGCGCCAGCAGCCATGTAGGACTAGCGGGAAGCAATGAGCAGTTCTTC	CASSHVGLAGSNEQFF
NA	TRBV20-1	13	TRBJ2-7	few	TGCAGTGCTAGACCGGGCCCGGCCCACGAGCAGTACTTC	CSARPGPAHEQYF
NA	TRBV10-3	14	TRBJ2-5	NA	TGTGTCATCAGTGATTACGGGTCTCAAGAGACCCAGTACTTC	CVISDYGSQETQYF
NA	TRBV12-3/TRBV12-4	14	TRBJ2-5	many	TGTGCCAGCAGTCTTCGGGGCGGCCAAGAGACCCAGTACTTC	CASSLRGGQETQYF
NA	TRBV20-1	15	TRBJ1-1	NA	TGCAGTGCCCCTCGGGGTTCGAGGGCGGGCACTGAAGCTTTCTTT	CSAPRGSRAGTEAFF
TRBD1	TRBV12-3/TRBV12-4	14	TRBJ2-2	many	TGTGCCAGCAGTTTGGGGACAGACACCGGGGAGCTGTTTTTT	CASSLGTDTGELFF
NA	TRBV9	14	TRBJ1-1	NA	TGTGCCAGCAGCTCCAACAGGGACCACACTGAAGCTTTCTTT	CASSSNRDHTEAFF
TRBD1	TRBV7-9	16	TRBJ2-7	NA	TGTGCCAGCAGTTCGAACAGGGGGCAGGTATCCTACGAGCAGTACTTC	CASSSNRGQVSYEQYF
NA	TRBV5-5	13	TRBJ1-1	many	TGTGCCAGCAGCTTGAGGGTTAGCACTGAAGCTTTCTTT	CASSLRVSTEAFF
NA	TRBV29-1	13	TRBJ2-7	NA	TGCAGCGAATTGGGACGGAACTCCTACGAGCAGTACTTC	CSELGRNSYEQYF
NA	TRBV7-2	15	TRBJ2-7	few	TGTGCCAGCAGCCGATCCGGGACGGCTTCCTACGAGCAGTACTTC	CASSRSGTASYEQYF